This T cell receptor beta chain was identified in a study of spatial heterogeneity in lung cancer. This clonotype appeared many times. Sample time point: sample taken at primary tumor resection. A total of roughly 72 untreated early-stage non-small cell lung cancer patients served as donors. Sequencing covered unsorted whole RNA taken from tumor, nontumor lung or frozen PBMC. Germline assignment: CDR1 SGHNT and CDR2 YENEEA. The CDR3 has 14 residues. After removal of 4 bases from V and 7 bases from J, the junction contained 5 bases not matched to a gene. MiXCR, run by TCRdb on the 5' RACE reads, gives a single entry per CDR3 protein. The sample holds 39,000 or so distinct CDR3 sequences, 3% to 3.5% seen once.

This sequence originates from a male donor with early-stage non-small cell lung cancer. Source: normal lung tissue next to the tumor, taken at surgery. The J gene is TRBJ2-1, the V gene TRBV11-3; 9 bases match TRBD1. The CDR3 region has the DNA TGTGCCAGCAGCTCCCTACAGGGGGCGAATGAGCAGTTCTTC. Residues: CASSSLQGANEQFF.